The present T cell receptor beta chain was sequenced within a study of blood T cell repertoires in COVID-19. Overall study: COVID-19 samples from acute and convalescent phases originated in the United States, Italy and Spain. T cells, B-cell-depleted T cells, or PBMCs supplied cDNA or gDNA.

As originally analysed: Quantification of nucleated cells was approximated via reference gene primer amplification. The repertoire was sequenced with immunoSEQ multiplex PCR; TCRdb's copy has only in-frame clones and lacks some. The V and J calls and clone size were taken over from that table, and D and trimming were inferred from the DNA. The sample includes about 63,000 clones, 79% of them seen just once. Per the germline V gene, CDR1 is WSHSY and CDR2 is SAAADI. This CDR3 is built from 16 residues. The junction had 9 bases not matched to a gene; V was cut back by 3 bases and J by 7 bases. The chain employs TRBV10-2 and TRBJ2-3, with 11 nucleotides matching TRBD2. The sequencing sample was made of peripheral blood. The clonotype originates from a human donor in a cohort sampled during active COVID-19. This CDR3 is CASSEALAGGPHTQYF. CDR3 DNA sequence: TGCGCCAGCAGTGAAGCTTTAGCGGGAGGGCCCCATACGCAGTATTTT.